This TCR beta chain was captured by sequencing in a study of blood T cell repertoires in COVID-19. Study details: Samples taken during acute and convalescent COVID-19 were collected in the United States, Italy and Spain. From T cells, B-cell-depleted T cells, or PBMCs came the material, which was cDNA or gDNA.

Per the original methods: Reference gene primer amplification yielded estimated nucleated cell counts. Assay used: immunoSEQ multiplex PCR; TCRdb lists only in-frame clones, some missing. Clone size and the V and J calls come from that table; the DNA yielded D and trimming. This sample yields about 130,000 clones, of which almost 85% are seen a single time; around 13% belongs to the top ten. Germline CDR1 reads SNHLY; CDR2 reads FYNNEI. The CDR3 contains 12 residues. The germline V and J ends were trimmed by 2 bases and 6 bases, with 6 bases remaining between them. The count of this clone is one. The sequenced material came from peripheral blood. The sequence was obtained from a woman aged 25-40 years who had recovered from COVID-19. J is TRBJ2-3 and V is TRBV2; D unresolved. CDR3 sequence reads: CASSEPLDTQYF. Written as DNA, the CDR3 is TGTGCCAGCAGTGAACCCTTGGATACGCAGTATTTT.